This TCR beta chain was sequenced in a study of OX40 agonist ivuxolimab in advanced cancers. The CDR3 sequence is 15 residues long. Germline values: CDR1 SGHTA, CDR2 FQGNSA. V was cut by 5 bases and J by 4 bases, with 16 bases left in between. Produced via immunoSEQ multiplex PCR; TCRdb's table is partial and in-frame only. The data hold under 13,000 clones, with less than 80% observed a single time. The chain recombines TRBV7-2 with TRBJ2-3, with D perhaps matching TRBD2 (6 bases). The sequencing here drew on CD4+ or CD8+ T cells sorted from blood, taken in a trial of the OX40 agonist ivuxolimab. The receptor was isolated from an adult with an advanced solid tumor such as melanoma, head and neck, liver or kidney cancer. The CDR3 region is CASSLYGSLADTQYF. Here the CDR3 DNA reads TGTGCCAGCAGCCTATACGGGAGCCTGGCAGATACGCAGTATTTT.